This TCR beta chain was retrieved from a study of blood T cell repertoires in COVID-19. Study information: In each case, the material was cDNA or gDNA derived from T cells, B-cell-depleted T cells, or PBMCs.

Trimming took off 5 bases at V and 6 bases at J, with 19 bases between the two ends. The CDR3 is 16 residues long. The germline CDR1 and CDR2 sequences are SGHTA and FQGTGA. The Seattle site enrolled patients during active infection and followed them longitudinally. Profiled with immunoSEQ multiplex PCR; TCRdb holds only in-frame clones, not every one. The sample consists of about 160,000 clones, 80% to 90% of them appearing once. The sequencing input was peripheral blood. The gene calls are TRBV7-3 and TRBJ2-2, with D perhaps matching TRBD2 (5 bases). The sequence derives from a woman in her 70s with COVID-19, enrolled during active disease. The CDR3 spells CASSTRTVASAGELFF. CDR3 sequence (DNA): TGTGCCAGCAGCACCCGGACTGTCGCGTCGGCCGGGGAGCTGTTTTTT.